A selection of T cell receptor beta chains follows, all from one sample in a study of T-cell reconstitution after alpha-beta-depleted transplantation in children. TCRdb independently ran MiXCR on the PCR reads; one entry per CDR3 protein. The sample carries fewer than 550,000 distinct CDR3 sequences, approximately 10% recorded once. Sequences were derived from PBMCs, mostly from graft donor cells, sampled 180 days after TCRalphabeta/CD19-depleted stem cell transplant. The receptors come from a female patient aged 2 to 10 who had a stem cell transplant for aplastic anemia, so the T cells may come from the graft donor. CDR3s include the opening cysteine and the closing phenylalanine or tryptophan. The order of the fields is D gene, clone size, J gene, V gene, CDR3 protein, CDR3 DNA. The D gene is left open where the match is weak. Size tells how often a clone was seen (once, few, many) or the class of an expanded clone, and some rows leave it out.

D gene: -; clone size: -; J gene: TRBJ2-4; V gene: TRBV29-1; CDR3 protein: CSVGGRAEDIQYF; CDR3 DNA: TGCAGCGTTGGGGGTAGGGCGGAAGACATTCAGTACTTC
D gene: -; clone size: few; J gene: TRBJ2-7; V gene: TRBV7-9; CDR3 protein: CASSLKDPAQAYEQYF; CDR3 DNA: TGTGCCAGCAGCTTAAAAGATCCAGCTCAGGCCTACGAGCAGTACTTC
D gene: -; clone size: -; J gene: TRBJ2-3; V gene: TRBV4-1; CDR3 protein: CASSQDPRGFTDTQYF; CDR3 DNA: TGCGCCAGCAGCCAAGATCCCCGGGGGTTTACAGATACGCAGTATTTT
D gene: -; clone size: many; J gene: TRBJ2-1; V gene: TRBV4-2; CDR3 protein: CASSQDDGRRIFF; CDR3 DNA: TGTGCCAGCAGCCAAGACGACGGGAGAAGGATTTTCTTC
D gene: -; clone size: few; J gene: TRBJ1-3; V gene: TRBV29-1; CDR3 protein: CSVVVRGDGNTIYF; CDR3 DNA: TGCAGCGTTGTTGTCCGGGGGGATGGAAACACCATATATTTT
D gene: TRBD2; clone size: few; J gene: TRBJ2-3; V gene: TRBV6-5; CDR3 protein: CASSRTSGENTQYF; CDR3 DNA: TGTGCCAGCAGTCGGACTAGCGGGGAAAATACGCAGTATTTT
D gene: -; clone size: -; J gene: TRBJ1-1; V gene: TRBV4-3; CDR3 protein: CASSQDRGREEAFF; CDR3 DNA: TGCGCCAGCAGCCAAGATCGAGGCAGGGAAGAAGCTTTCTTT
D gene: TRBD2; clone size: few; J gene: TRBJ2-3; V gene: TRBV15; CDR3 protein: CATSERRLAGGISTDTQYF; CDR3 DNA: TGTGCCACCAGTGAAAGGCGCCTAGCGGGAGGGATTAGCACAGATACGCAGTATTTT
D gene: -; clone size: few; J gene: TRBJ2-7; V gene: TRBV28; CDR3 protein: CASSPGVREQYF; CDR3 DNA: TGTGCCAGCAGTCCAGGGGTTCGGGAGCAGTACTTC
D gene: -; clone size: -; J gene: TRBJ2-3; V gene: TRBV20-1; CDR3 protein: CSARDLGLADTQYF; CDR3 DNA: TGCAGTGCTAGAGATCTCGGGCTAGCGGATACGCAGTATTTT
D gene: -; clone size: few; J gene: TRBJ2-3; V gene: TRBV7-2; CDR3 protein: CASSHLTPLGTDTQYF; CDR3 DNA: TGTGCCAGCAGCCACTTGACTCCCTTGGGAACAGATACGCAGTATTTT
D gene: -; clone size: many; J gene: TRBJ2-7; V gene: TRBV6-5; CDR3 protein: CASSRGSYEQYF; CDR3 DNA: TGTGCCAGCAGTCGGGGGTCCTACGAGCAGTACTTC
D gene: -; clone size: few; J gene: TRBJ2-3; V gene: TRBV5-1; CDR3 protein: CASRNRVSTDTQYF; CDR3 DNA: TGCGCCAGCAGGAATAGGGTTAGCACAGATACGCAGTATTTT